The 4 T cell receptor beta chains in this list originate from one sample, sequenced in a study of PD-1 blockade in classical Hodgkin lymphoma. Each patient relapsed following autologous stem cell transplantation, and prior brentuximab vedotin exposure differed. The assay was immunoSEQ multiplex PCR, and TCRdb's table has in-frame clones only and misses some. The sample carries 24,000 or so clones, 60% to 85% recorded once. The sample here was peripheral blood mononuclear cells (PBMCs), taken before the second cycle of nivolumab. These receptors originate from a human donor with classical Hodgkin lymphoma.

There are a few counts of this clone. The V and J genes are TRBV30 and TRBJ2-7; D gene unclear. Trimming left V 7 bases short and J 0 bases short, with 10 bases between. Germline values: CDR1 GTSNPN, CDR2 SVGIG (reference sequence). The CDR3 sequence is 12 residues long. This chain's CDR3 is CAFHRSSYEQYF. The CDR3 DNA follows: TGTGCCTTCCACCGCAGCTCCTACGAGCAGTACTTC.

Comments on this clone: One end of the junction is discordant with germline, which a read error may explain. The chain recombines TRBV27 with TRBJ2-3; D is unclear. CDR1 is MNHEY, CDR2 SMNVEV, per germline (reference sequence). The CDR3 extends over 15 amino acids. The CDR3 DNA follows: TGTGCCAGCAGTCTATCGCCCGGTGGGGCAGATACGCAGTATTTT. Its translation is CASSLSPGGADTQYF.

This clone was seen a few times. The chain carries TRBV7-9 and TRBJ2-1; TRBD1 might be the D (6 bases). Germline-derived CDR1 and CDR2 are SEHNR and FQNEAQ (reference sequence). There are 15 residues in the CDR3. Trimming pared 1 base from V and 1 base from J, leaving 8 bases between. This CDR3 is CASSLGGLSYNEQFF. The CDR3 DNA sequence: TGTGCCAGCAGCTTAGGGGGGCTATCCTACAATGAGCAGTTCTTC.

The CDR3: CASSSGRGTGELFF. The CDR3 nucleotides read TGTGCCAGCAGTTCTGGGAGGGGGACCGGGGAGCTGTTTTTT. The chain employs TRBV27 and TRBJ2-2, with a weak D call TRBD2 (7 bases). This CDR3 region has 14 residues. V dropped 4 bases and J dropped 5 bases, with 11 bases sitting between them. Germline V gene sequence: CDR1 MNHEY, CDR2 SMNVEV (reference sequence).